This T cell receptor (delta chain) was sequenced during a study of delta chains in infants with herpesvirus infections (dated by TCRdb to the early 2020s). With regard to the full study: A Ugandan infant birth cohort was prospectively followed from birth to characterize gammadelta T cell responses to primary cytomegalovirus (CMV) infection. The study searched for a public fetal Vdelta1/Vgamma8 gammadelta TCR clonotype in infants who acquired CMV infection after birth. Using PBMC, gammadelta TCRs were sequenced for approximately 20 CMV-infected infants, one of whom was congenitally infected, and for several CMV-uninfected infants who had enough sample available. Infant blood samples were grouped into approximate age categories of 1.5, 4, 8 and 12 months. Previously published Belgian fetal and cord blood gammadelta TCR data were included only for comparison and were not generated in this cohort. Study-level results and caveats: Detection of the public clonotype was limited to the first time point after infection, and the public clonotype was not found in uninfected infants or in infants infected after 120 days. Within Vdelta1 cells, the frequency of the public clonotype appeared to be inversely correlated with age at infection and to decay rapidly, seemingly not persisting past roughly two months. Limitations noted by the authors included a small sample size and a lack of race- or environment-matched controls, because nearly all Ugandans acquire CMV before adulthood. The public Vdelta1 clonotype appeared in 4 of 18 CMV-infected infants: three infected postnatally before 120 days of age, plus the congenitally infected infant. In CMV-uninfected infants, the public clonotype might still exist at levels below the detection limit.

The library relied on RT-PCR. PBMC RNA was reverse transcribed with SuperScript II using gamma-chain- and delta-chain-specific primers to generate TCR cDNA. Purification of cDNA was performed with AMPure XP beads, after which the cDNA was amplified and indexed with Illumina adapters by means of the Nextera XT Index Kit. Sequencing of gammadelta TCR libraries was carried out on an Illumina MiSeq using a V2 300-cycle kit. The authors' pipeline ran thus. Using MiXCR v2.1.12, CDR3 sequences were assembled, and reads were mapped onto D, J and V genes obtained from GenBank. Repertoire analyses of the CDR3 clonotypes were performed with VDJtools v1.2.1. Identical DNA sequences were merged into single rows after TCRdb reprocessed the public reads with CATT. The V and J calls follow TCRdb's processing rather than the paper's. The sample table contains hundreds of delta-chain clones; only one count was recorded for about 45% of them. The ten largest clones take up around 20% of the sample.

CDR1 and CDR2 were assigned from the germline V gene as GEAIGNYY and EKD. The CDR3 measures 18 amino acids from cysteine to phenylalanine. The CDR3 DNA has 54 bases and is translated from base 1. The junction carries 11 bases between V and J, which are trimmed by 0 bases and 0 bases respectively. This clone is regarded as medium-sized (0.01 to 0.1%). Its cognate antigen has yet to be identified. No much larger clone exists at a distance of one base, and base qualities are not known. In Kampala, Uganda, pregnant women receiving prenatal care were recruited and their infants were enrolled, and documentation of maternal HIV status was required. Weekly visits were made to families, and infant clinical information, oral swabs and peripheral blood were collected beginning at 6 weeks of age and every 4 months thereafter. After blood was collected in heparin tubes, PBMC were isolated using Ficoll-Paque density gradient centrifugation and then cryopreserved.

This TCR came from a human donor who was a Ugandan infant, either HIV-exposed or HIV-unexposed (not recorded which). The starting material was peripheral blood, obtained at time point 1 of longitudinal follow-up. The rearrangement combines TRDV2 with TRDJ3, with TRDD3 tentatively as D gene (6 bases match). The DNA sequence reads TGTGCCTGTGACACCGTGGGGGGGAGCTCCTGGGACACCCGACAGATGTTTTTC. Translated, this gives CACDTVGGSSWDTRQMFF.